What follows are 22 T cell receptor beta chains derived from one specimen sequenced in a study of blood T cell repertoires in COVID-19. Assay used: immunoSEQ multiplex PCR; TCRdb lists only in-frame clones, some missing. Of around 380,000 clones in the sample, around 87% were seen once. What was sequenced was PBMCs or T cells enriched from blood (not recorded which). The receptors stem from a man aged 25 to 40 who had recovered from COVID-19.

This chain connects TRBV5-6 to TRBJ1-1; no reliable D call. Germline V gives CDR1 SGHDT, CDR2 YYEEEE. This CDR3 is built from 14 residues. With 7 bases removed from V and 0 bases from J, the gap between germline ends came to 13 bases. The CDR3 spells CASSRSVMNTEAFF. The CDR3 coding sequence is TGTGCCAGCTCCCGATCAGTTATGAACACTGAAGCTTTCTTT.

This clone was counted a single time. The J gene is TRBJ2-7, the V gene TRBV6-6; D unclear. V lost 5 bases to trimming and J lost 5 bases, with 13 bases between them. Germline V gene data show CDR1 as MNHNY and CDR2 as SVGAGI (reference sequence). This CDR3 spans 13 amino acids. The CDR3 loop reads CASSAAGNDEQYF. The CDR3 nucleotides are TGTGCCAGCAGTGCTGCCGGTAACGACGAGCAGTACTTC.

This clone has more than one count but fewer than ten. This chain links TRBV13 with TRBJ2-1; D might be TRBD2 (5 bases). Germline V gives CDR1 PRHDT, CDR2 FYEKMQ (reference sequence). V lost 0 bases and J lost 2, with 5 bases in between. The CDR3 has 14 amino acids. The CDR3 DNA reads as TGTGCCAGCAGCTTAGGGCGGGCCTACAATGAGCAGTTCTTC. It yields the protein CASSLGRAYNEQFF.

This clone was picked up a small number of times. CDR3 nucleotide sequence: TGTGCCAGCAGCCCGGGATCCGCTGGTAGTTGGGAGACCCAGTACTTC. This encodes CASSPGSAGSWETQYF. V usage is TRBV3-1 (or the pseudogene TRBV3-2) and J usage is TRBJ2-5; D is possibly TRBD2 (5 bases). This CDR3 contains 16 residues. V was shortened by 4 bases and J by 5 bases, with 20 bases between the two germline ends. Germline V CDR1 and CDR2: LGHDT, YNNKEL (reference sequence).

V is TRBV18 and J is TRBJ2-7, with a tentative D call TRBD1 (6 bases). This CDR3 spans 13 amino acids. V was cut by 2 bases and J by 3 bases, with 8 bases left in between. Germline values: CDR1 KGHSH, CDR2 LQKENI. Here the CDR3 reads CASSPKQGYEQYF. In nucleotides, the CDR3 is TGTGCCAGCTCACCAAAACAGGGCTACGAGCAGTACTTC.

This clone was found once. This chain links TRBV9 with TRBJ2-3; TRBD2 matches 10 bases. CDR3 length: 17 residues. Trimming cost V 3 bases and J 5 bases; bases outside gene matches: 12. Per germline, CDR1 SGDLS and CDR2 YYNGEE. This chain's CDR3 is CASSALEGAGGKDTQYF. The CDR3 bases are TGTGCCAGCAGCGCCCTGGAGGGAGCGGGGGGGAAAGATACGCAGTATTTT.

The gene calls are TRBV11-2 and TRBJ2-7; D is ambiguous. V shed 1 base and J shed 7 bases, with 8 bases lying between them. This CDR3 contains 12 residues. Germline V gene data show CDR1 as SGHAT and CDR2 as FQNNGV. As DNA, the CDR3 is TGTGCCAGCAGCTTAGGCGGTTTGGAGCAGTACTTC. Its protein is CASSLGGLEQYF.

The sample holds a few counts of this clone. This rearrangement joins TRBV4-1 to TRBJ2-1; the match to TRBD2 covers 12 bases. The CDR3 covers 19 residues. Germline V gene data show CDR1 as MGHRA and CDR2 as YSYEKL. The J segment lost 7 bases and the V segment lost 2 bases, leaving 15 bases of the junction unmatched. CDR3 residues: CASSQFGLRLAGAGNEQFF. CDR3 sequence (DNA): TGCGCCAGCAGCCAATTTGGTCTGCGACTAGCGGGGGCTGGGAATGAGCAGTTCTTC.

This clone was seen only once. CDR3 DNA: TGTGCCAGCAGCTTAGAGAGGGAGACTGAAGCTTTCTTT. Translation: CASSLERETEAFF. V gene TRBV7-9 combines with J gene TRBJ1-1; D gene ambiguous. Trimming stripped 1 base from V and 5 bases from J, with 8 bases between. The CDR3 totals 13 residues. Per germline, CDR1 SEHNR and CDR2 FQNEAQ (reference sequence).

J is TRBJ1-5 and V is TRBV7-2; tentative D call: TRBD1 (6 bases). The CDR3 length is 15 residues. Trimming pared 1 base from V and 1 base from J, leaving 8 bases between. Germline V CDR1 and CDR2: SGHTA, FQGNSA. CDR3 DNA: TGTGCCAGCAGCTTAGAGGGGGTAAGCAATCAGCCCCAGCATTTT. Its translation: CASSLEGVSNQPQHF.

This chain uses TRBV5-6 with TRBJ1-2; D may be TRBD1 (6 bases). Between the trimmed V and J ends, which lost 6 bases and 1 base, there was a span of 13 bases. The CDR3 runs 14 residues. Germline CDR1 SGHDT, CDR2 YYEEEE. The CDR3 sequence is CASIDRLDNYGYTF. The CDR3 region has the DNA TGTGCCAGCATCGACAGGCTAGATAACTATGGCTACACCTTC.

The chain uses TRBV29-1 and TRBJ1-1; D uncertain. Trimming pared 7 bases from V and 0 bases from J, leaving 12 bases between. The CDR3 contains 13 residues. Germline CDR1 SQVTM, CDR2 ANQGSEA. CDR3 bases: TGCAGCGCCGCCCACGAGATGAACACTGAAGCTTTCTTT. Translating it yields CSAAHEMNTEAFF. Using reference TRBV29-1 and TRBJ1-1 for the parts outside the CDR3, the full variable domain is SAVISQKPSRDICQRGTSLTIQCQVDSQVTMMFWYRQQPGQSLTLIATANQGSEATYESGFVIDKFPISRPNLTFSTLTVSNMSPEDSSIYLCSAAHEMNTEAFFGQGTRLTVV.

The chain joins TRBV11-2 to TRBJ2-5; 10 bases are a match to TRBD2. The CDR3 covers 16 residues. CDR1 is SGHAT, CDR2 FQNNGV, per germline. Unmatched junction bases numbered 6, after V lost 2 bases and J lost 3 bases. The CDR3 loop is CASSLILAGEKETQYF. As DNA, the CDR3 is TGTGCCAGCAGCTTAATCCTAGCGGGGGAGAAAGAGACCCAGTACTTC.

The chain employs TRBV12-3 or TRBV12-4 and TRBJ2-1, with 8 bases lining up with TRBD1. CDR3 length: 13 amino acids. Losses at the gene ends were 4 bases for V and 6 bases for J; bases not matched to a gene: 2. Here the CDR3 reads CASSSGTGNEQFF. Written as DNA, the CDR3 is TGTGCCAGCAGTTCCGGGACAGGCAATGAGCAGTTCTTC.

About this clone itself: The identical CDR3 is also encoded by other nucleotide sequences in the sample. J is TRBJ1-1 and V is TRBV5-5; D is perhaps TRBD1 (5 bases). V was trimmed by 3 bases and J by 1 base, leaving 13 bases between them. The CDR3 contains 15 residues. The germline gives CDR1 SGHKS, CDR2 YYEKEE (reference sequence). CDR3 nucleotide sequence: TGTGCCAGCAGCTGGTCCGCTAGGGGGAACACTGAAGCTTTCTTT. Its protein product is CASSWSARGNTEAFF.

V usage is TRBV21-1 and J usage is TRBJ1-4; TRBD1, the table's D call, lacks a check against the DNA. TRBV21-1 represents a pseudogene. The CDR3 extends over 12 amino acids. CDR3 sequence reads: CASDRVAEKLFF. The CDR3, as DNA: TGTGCCAGCGACAGGGTGGCTGAAAAACTGTTTTTT.

This rearrangement joins TRBV11-3 to TRBJ2-7; D perhaps matches TRBD1 (5 bases). Per the germline V gene, CDR1 is SGHNT and CDR2 is YENEEA. The CDR3 consists of 14 residues. Trimming took 5 bases from V and 5 from J, leaving 16 bases between them. As DNA, the CDR3 is TGTGCCAGCAGCAGACAATCAGGGTTCCACGAGCAGTACTTC. Its protein product is CASSRQSGFHEQYF. Combining the CDR3 with reference TRBV11-3 and TRBJ2-7 gives the whole variable domain EAGVVQSPRYKIIEKKQPVAFWCNPISGHNTLYWYLQNLGQGPELLIRYENEEAVDDSQLPKDRFSAERLKGVDSTLKIQPAELGDSAVYLCASSRQSGFHEQYFGPGTRLTVT.

The chain joins TRBV10-3 to TRBJ1-6, with TRBD1 identical over 7 bases. From germline, CDR1 is ENHRY and CDR2 SYGVKD. CDR3 size: 15 residues. Trimming removed 4 bases from V and 6 bases from J; junction bases left unmatched: 6. In DNA form, the CDR3 reads TGTGCCATCAGTGGGGGGCAGGGGGTTAATTCACCCCTCCACTTT. Its translation is CAISGGQGVNSPLHF.

The chain links TRBV19 to TRBJ1-5; D gene ambiguous. This CDR3 contains 15 residues. V was trimmed by 6 bases and J by 3 bases, leaving 15 bases between them. Germline loops: CDR1 LNHDA, CDR2 SQIVND (reference sequence). CDR3 residues: CASRISGLPNQPQHF. The CDR3 DNA is TGTGCCAGTAGGATTAGCGGGCTTCCCAATCAGCCCCAGCATTTT.

This clone appeared once. The chain recombines TRBV5-4 with TRBJ1-2, with 9 bases aligning to TRBD1. After removal of 3 bases from V and 7 bases from J, the junction contained 7 bases not matched to a gene. Germline V CDR1 and CDR2: SGHNT, YYREEE (reference sequence). The length of the CDR3 is 14 residues. This CDR3 reads CASSYNRGLSGYTF. The CDR3 coding sequence is TGTGCCAGCAGCTATAACAGGGGGCTGAGTGGCTACACCTTC.

This clone occurred a few times. The chain combines TRBV4-1 with TRBJ2-7; 7 bases match TRBD1. The CDR3 is 13 residues long. V shed 4 bases, J shed 6 bases, and the junction held 6 bases outside the gene matches. Germline lookup yields CDR1 MGHRA and CDR2 YSYEKL. CDR3 loop: CASSPATGSEQYF. The CDR3 coding sequence is TGCGCCAGCAGCCCCGCGACAGGGAGCGAGCAGTACTTC.

The CDR3 DNA reads as TGCGCCAGCAGCTTGGCCGGCAGGGTTGGCGAAAAACTGTTTTTT. Translated, it gives CASSLAGRVGEKLFF. J is TRBJ1-4 and V is TRBV5-1; D is possibly TRBD1 (5 bases). V lost 0 bases to trimming and J lost 8 bases, with 14 bases between them. Germline V gene sequence: CDR1 SGHRS, CDR2 YFSETQ. This CDR3 contains 15 residues.